This T cell receptor (beta chain) was obtained from a study of shared clonotypes between healthy human individuals. On this clone: Its matching antigen is unknown.

Each cell subset's genomic DNA was divided evenly among several immunoSEQ plates. Repertoires were generated with immunoSEQ multiplex PCR, while TCRdb's copy carries only in-frame clones and drops some. The table includes roughly 2.4 million clones, 90% to 96% detected once. General observations from the study: Although depth was large, rarefaction showed that sequencing of the sorted subsets was incomplete. Clonotypes which were not shared had lower generation probabilities than clonotypes that all four donors shared. Some naive CD4 clonotypes, around 5%, turned up in common across several donors.

The CDR3 is made up of 15 amino acids. Trimming removed 5 bases from V and 0 bases from J, with 11 bases in between. From germline, CDR1 is SGHTA and CDR2 FQGNSA. The source material was naive CD4+ T cells sorted from blood. Subset indicated: CD45RA+ positively selected. The chain employs TRBV7-2 and TRBJ1-3; no definite D call. The sequence came from a man aged 18 to 35 in good health. CDR3 sequence: CASSAVYSSGNTIYF. The DNA of the CDR3 is TGTGCCAGCAGCGCCGTCTACAGCTCTGGAAACACCATATATTTT.